Sequencing of this TCR beta chain was carried out in a study of OX40 agonist ivuxolimab in advanced cancers. This clone was detected only once. Its cognate antigen is unknown. The V and J ends lost 5 bases and 3 bases, in that order; junction bases with no gene match: 7. CDR1 and CDR2 (germline): SGHTS, YDEGEE. This CDR3 contains 14 residues. Only in-frame clones appear in the TCRdb table, and some are missing; sequencing was by immunoSEQ multiplex PCR. The sample lists tens of thousands of clones, 86% seen once, with about 13% in the top ten. Study-wide results and limits: CD8+ T cells were the subset that, on average, had more expanded clones than CD4+.

The chain couples TRBV5-8 to TRBJ2-7; 8 bases fit TRBD2. The sample was CD4+ or CD8+ T cells sorted from blood, taken in a trial of the OX40 agonist ivuxolimab. This sequence was found in an adult with an advanced solid tumor such as melanoma, head and neck, liver or kidney cancer. CDR3 region: CASSQTSDSYEQYF. The CDR3 coding sequence is TGTGCCAGCAGTCAGACTAGCGATAGCTACGAGCAGTACTTC.